This T cell receptor (beta chain) was documented in a study of Ad26.COV2.S vaccination and SARS-CoV-2 variants. Study summary: The vaccine Ad26.COV2.S was put into the muscle once, or twice with 56 days between.

Treatment in this sample: 15 to 20 received Ad26.COV2.S at low or high dose, single or two shots; 5 received placebo; per-sample allocation not given. The investigators took samples on day 63 after the first vaccine or placebo injection. The individual, an adult aged 18-55 years, was a donor in Boston. V was pared by 0 bases and J by 6 bases, with 10 bases between. Per the germline V gene, CDR1 is SGHNT and CDR2 is YYREEE (reference sequence). The CDR3 has 14 amino acids. Sequencing used immunoSEQ multiplex PCR; TCRdb keeps in-frame clones, though not all of them. The sample consists of around 340,000 clones, about 88% of them appearing once.

The gene calls are TRBV5-4 and TRBJ1-5; D is unresolved. Sequencing was performed on peripheral blood, taken in a trial of Ad26.COV2.S vaccine versus placebo. The receptor was derived from a person aged 18-60 years who received the Ad26.COV2.S COVID-19 vaccine or a placebo. The CDR3 DNA follows: TGTGCCAGCAGCTTGGATAGGGAAGGTCAGCCCCAGCATTTT. Amino acids: CASSLDREGQPQHF.